Listed below are T cell receptor beta chains from one sample, sequenced in a study of blood T cell repertoires in COVID-19. Assay used: immunoSEQ multiplex PCR; TCRdb lists only in-frame clones, some missing. The sample consists of under 250,000 clones, roughly 78% of them appearing once. Sample: peripheral blood. The receptors stem from a woman between 40 and 55 years old with acute or convalescent COVID-19. Both conserved end residues are part of each CDR3. A D gene is named only where the DNA matches it firmly. Part of the rows lack a size; the others show once, few, many or a class for expanded clones.

j_call d_call v_call clone_size cdr3_aa cdr3_nt
TRBJ1-4 TRBD1 TRBV9 - CASSDPTGFDEKLFF TGTGCCAGCAGCGACCCGACAGGGTTCGATGAAAAACTGTTTTTT
TRBJ2-7 - TRBV5-1 once CASSISLSPRAYEQYF TGCGCCAGCAGTATATCCCTTTCCCCGAGAGCTTACGAGCAGTACTTC
TRBJ1-1 TRBD1 TRBV30 - CAWSTGVVTEAFF TGTGCCTGGAGTACAGGGGTCGTGACTGAAGCTTTCTTT
TRBJ2-5 TRBD2 TRBV5-1 - CASSRRGGETQYF TGCGCCAGCAGCCGCCGGGGGGGAGAGACCCAGTACTTC
TRBJ1-1 - TRBV19 - CASSIGYDSSTEAFF TGTGCCAGTAGTATAGGATACGACTCAAGCACTGAAGCTTTCTTT
TRBJ1-1 - TRBV27 - CASRQGGGTEAFF TGTGCCAGCAGGCAAGGGGGGGGCACTGAAGCTTTCTTT
TRBJ2-1 - TRBV19 - CASRPVGGAGYNEQFF TGTGCCAGTAGACCCGTCGGGGGAGCCGGTTACAATGAGCAGTTCTTC
TRBJ2-2 TRBD1 TRBV11-3 - CASSLESTGVGGELFF TGTGCCAGCAGCTTAGAGTCGACAGGGGTAGGCGGGGAGCTGTTTTTT
TRBJ1-6 - TRBV27 - CASSFWGRRDNSPLHF TGTGCCAGCAGTTTCTGGGGGCGAAGGGATAATTCACCCCTCCACTTT
TRBJ2-7 TRBD2 TRBV4-2 - CASSQELAGEFDYEQYF TGTGCCAGCAGCCAAGAACTAGCGGGAGAGTTTGATTACGAGCAGTACTTC
TRBJ1-5 - TRBV6-2/TRBV6-3 once CASSQGQNYQPQHF TGTGCCAGCAGCCAAGGACAGAACTATCAGCCCCAGCATTTT
TRBJ2-3 TRBD2 TRBV7-2 - CASSSSGSKAIDTQYF TGTGCCAGCAGCTCGAGCGGGAGTAAGGCCATCGATACGCAGTATTTT
TRBJ2-4 TRBD1 TRBV2 - CASGQDRGVKNIQYF TGTGCCAGCGGCCAAGACAGGGGGGTCAAAAACATTCAGTACTTC
TRBJ1-2 - TRBV9 - CASSVDGFGGYTF TGTGCCAGCAGCGTAGATGGGTTCGGGGGCTACACCTTC
TRBJ2-3 TRBD2 TRBV4-2 - CASSQKAGLAGGRGSDTQYF TGTGCCAGCAGCCAGAAGGCCGGACTAGCGGGGGGGCGTGGGTCAGATACGCAGTATTTT
TRBJ1-5 - TRBV30 - CAWSTPPGTLQPQHF TGTGCCTGGAGTACCCCTCCCGGGACTCTCCAGCCCCAGCATTTT
TRBJ2-2 TRBD1 TRBV15 - CATSRDHRGQGGNTGELFF TGTGCCACCAGCAGAGATCACCGCGGACAGGGTGGTAACACCGGGGAGCTGTTTTTT
TRBJ1-2 - TRBV7-8 - CASSLGVDSYGYTF TGTGCCAGCAGCTTAGGGGTAGACTCGTATGGCTACACCTTC
TRBJ1-2 - TRBV14 - CASSPMGGSLLGYTF TGTGCCAGCAGCCCGATGGGGGGGTCCCTCCTTGGCTACACCTTC
TRBJ2-2 TRBD1 TRBV4-1 - CASSQSDRGNTGELFF TGCGCCAGCAGCCAATCAGACAGGGGAAACACCGGGGAGCTGTTTTTT
TRBJ2-5 TRBD2 TRBV27 - CASSFLAGVETQYF TGTGCCAGCAGTTTTTTAGCGGGAGTAGAGACCCAGTACTTC
TRBJ1-1 - TRBV3-1/TRBV3-2 - CASSQDLREAFF TGTGCCAGCAGCCAAGATTTGAGGGAGGCTTTCTTT
TRBJ2-7 - TRBV30 few CAWKSAHTYEQYF TGTGCCTGGAAAAGTGCACACACCTACGAGCAGTACTTC
TRBJ2-7 - TRBV23-1 - CASSPLETVEQYF TGCGCCAGCAGTCCATTGGAGACGGTCGAGCAGTACTTC
TRBJ2-7 TRBD2 TRBV27 - CASSSSSGKTYEQYF TGTGCCAGCAGTTCCTCTAGCGGGAAGACCTACGAGCAGTACTTC
TRBJ2-5 TRBD1 TRBV15 - CATSSRGFAETQYF TGTGCCACCAGCAGCAGGGGGTTCGCAGAGACCCAGTACTTC
TRBJ1-1 - TRBV12-5 - CASGLGGRGTEAFF TGTGCTAGTGGTTTGGGGGGCAGGGGCACTGAAGCTTTCTTT
TRBJ1-3 - TRBV6-1 - CASSEGQAPGNTIYF TGTGCCAGCAGTGAAGGGCAGGCTCCCGGAAACACCATATATTTT
TRBJ2-7 - TRBV5-6 - CASNKDRAFYEQYF TGTGCCAGCAACAAGGACAGAGCTTTCTACGAGCAGTACTTC
TRBJ1-2 - TRBV10-1 few CASSEDLGAYGYTF TGCGCCAGCAGTGAAGACCTGGGAGCCTATGGCTACACCTTC
TRBJ2-3 TRBD2 TRBV5-6 - CASSLRAGGPSDTQYF TGTGCCAGCAGCTTGAGGGCGGGGGGGCCATCAGATACGCAGTATTTT
TRBJ2-1 - TRBV11-2 - CASSLVPLWQGPPYEQFF TGTGCCAGCAGCTTAGTACCGTTGTGGCAGGGCCCCCCGTATGAGCAGTTCTTC